The clone carrying this TCR beta chain has a count of ten or more. As to time point: patch test 2, 6 weeks after DPC sensitization. The treatment is: therapeutic diphenylcyclopropenone sensitization with weekly scalp DPC. Alopecia patients between 18 and 70 years old and suitable for DPC were used as donors. This entry is derived from a study of human T cells and chemical hapten exposure. Overall study context: Scalp application of diphenylcyclopropenone was performed weekly in patients across the entire approximately 26-week study.

The germline V and J ends were trimmed by 0 bases and 7 bases, with 10 bases remaining between them. The CDR3 consists of 15 residues. CDR1 SGHAT and CDR2 FQNNGV come from the germline V gene. Unique molecular identifiers were attached to individual cDNA molecules within the library. TCRdb re-called the RACE reads with MiXCR, one entry per CDR3 protein. The sample records about 73,000 distinct CDR3 sequences, around 7.9% being singletons. The chain recombines TRBV11-2 with TRBJ1-6; no firm D call. Sequencing used whole blood, obtained in connection with sensitization to the hapten diphenylcyclopropenone (DPC). The clonotype was recovered from a woman between 50 and 59 years old with alopecia areata. Some clones in this sample may be carry-over from other donors' samples. CDR3 sequence reads: CASSLDTGRNSPLHF. The CDR3 bases are TGTGCCAGCAGCTTAGATACGGGGAGAAATTCACCCCTCCACTTT.